This T cell receptor beta chain was recorded in a study of vaccination and CD4 T cells after COVID-19. For the study at large: The authors exposed cells to overlapping spike peptides derived from SARS-CoV-2, HCoV-NL63, HCoV-OC43 and HCoV-229E.

Sample treatment: approximately 11-day PBMC culture with coronavirus spike peptide pools or control peptides (ViraFEST assay). With about ten days of culture completed, CD4+ T cells were isolated by negative selection. The Oncomine TCR Beta short-read assay generated sequence data from the DNA of cultured CD4+ T cells. Genomic DNA was isolated from cultured CD4+ T cells. A single record per CDR3 protein comes from TCRdb applying MiXCR to the PCR reads. The data show some 20,000 distinct CDR3 sequences, with 25% to 40% seen just once and 15% held by the top ten. This CDR3 is 14 amino acids long. Germline CDR1 reads SGHNT; CDR2 reads YENEEA. V was shortened by 0 bases and J by 3 bases, with 5 bases between the two germline ends. Of note for this clonotype: The antigen is unknown.

The TCR comes from a human donor with COVID-19. The chain combines TRBV11-3 with TRBJ2-2; D unresolved. The sequencing input was cultured CD4+ T cells from blood. The CDR3 is CASSLEADTGELFF. CDR3 nucleotide sequence: TGTGCCAGCAGCTTAGAAGCAGACACCGGGGAGCTGTTTTTT.